This is a list of T cell receptor beta chains from one sample in a study of T cell responses to AZD1222 COVID-19 vaccine. Profiled with immunoSEQ multiplex PCR; TCRdb holds only in-frame clones, not every one. The table includes 130,000 or so clones, 70% to 90% detected once. This material consisted of peripheral blood, taken 28 days after the second AZD1222 dose. The receptors shown here come from an adult who received the AZD1222 COVID-19 vaccine. Both conserved end residues are part of each CDR3. D genes are given only for firm matches. Expanded clones are given a class, and other clones once, few, many or no size at all.

>-|TRBJ2-7|-|TRBV30
TGTGCCTGGAGTGTACACCACAGGGAAGATCAGCAGTACTTC
CAWSVHHREDQQYF
>-|TRBJ1-4|TRBD1|TRBV6-8
TGTGCCAGCAGTGGGGGTACGGGACAGGGGGCCCTTAATGAAAAACTGTTTTTT
CASSGGTGQGALNEKLFF
>-|TRBJ2-5|-|TRBV18
TGTGCCAGCTCACAAGCGACCGTGACCCAGTACTTC
CASSQATVTQYF
>-|TRBJ2-1|-|TRBV30
TGTGCCTGGAGCTGGGGGCAGAGTGTGGAAAATGAGCAGTTCTTC
CAWSWGQSVENEQFF
>-|TRBJ1-6|-|TRBV27
TGTGCCAGCAGTTTAACGGCAGGAAGCTCCTATAATTCACCCCTCCACTTT
CASSLTAGSSYNSPLHF
>-|TRBJ2-1|TRBD2|TRBV12-5
TGTGCTAGTGGCCTTACCGCGGGGGTTGGGGCCAGTGAGCAGTTCTTC
CASGLTAGVGASEQFF
>-|TRBJ1-1|-|TRBV28
TGTGCCAGCAGTTTAGGAGACAGACCCAACACTGAAGCTTTCTTT
CASSLGDRPNTEAFF
>-|TRBJ2-1|-|TRBV7-8
TGTGCCAGCAGACCCGGACTTCCCTCAGGCGATGAGCAGTTCTTC
CASRPGLPSGDEQFF
>-|TRBJ1-5|-|TRBV2
TGTGCCAGCAGCCCGACTGCCCCAAATCAGCCCCAGCATTTT
CASSPTAPNQPQHF
>-|TRBJ2-5|-|TRBV19
TGTGCCAGTAGTCTAGGGGGAGTAGAGACCCAGTACTTC
CASSLGGVETQYF
>-|TRBJ1-5|-|TRBV6-5
TGTGCCAGCAGTTCCGCAGATCAGCCCCAGCATTTT
CASSSADQPQHF
>-|TRBJ1-2|-|TRBV7-8
TGTGCCAGCAGCTTAGCAGGGGACCCAGGAAATGGCTACACCTTC
CASSLAGDPGNGYTF
>once|TRBJ2-2|-|TRBV5-1
TGCGCCAGCAGCTCCGGTCCACAAAGAGGGGAGCTGTTTTTT
CASSSGPQRGELFF
>-|TRBJ1-3|-|TRBV18
TGTGCCAGCTCACAAGGACAGATCTCTGGAAACACCATATATTTT
CASSQGQISGNTIYF
>-|TRBJ2-7|-|TRBV5-5
TGTGCCAGCAGCTTGGTTACGGGGTACGAGCAGTACTTC
CASSLVTGYEQYF
>-|TRBJ2-4|TRBD2|TRBV30
TGTGCCCGGGAGGGGGCCAAAAACATTCAGTACTTC
CAREGAKNIQYF
>-|TRBJ2-3|-|TRBV3-1/TRBV3-2
TGTGCCAGCAGCCAAATGGGGCTCAGCACAGATACGCAGTATTTT
CASSQMGLSTDTQYF
>-|TRBJ1-3|-|TRBV5-1
TGCGCCAGCAGCGACGATCCAGTGTACTCTGGAAACACCATATATTTT
CASSDDPVYSGNTIYF
>-|TRBJ1-6|TRBD1|TRBV7-9
TGTGCCAGCAGCTCCACCGGGACAGGGGTCGTATGGAATTCACCCCTCCACTTT
CASSSTGTGVVWNSPLHF
>once|TRBJ1-2|-|TRBV9
TGTGCCAGCAGCGTAGGTACCCTTAATAATGGCTACACCTTC
CASSVGTLNNGYTF
>-|TRBJ1-5|-|TRBV4-1
TGCGCCAGCAGCCTAGACGGACGGGCCCAGCATTTT
CASSLDGRAQHF
>-|TRBJ1-5|-|TRBV6-5
TGTGCCAGCAGAGGAGGGGAGCCCCAGCATTTT
CASRGGEPQHF
>-|TRBJ1-6|TRBD1|TRBV9
TGTGCCAGCAGCGAGGGGGACAGGGGTGGGAATTCACCCCTCCACTTT
CASSEGDRGGNSPLHF
>-|TRBJ2-5|-|TRBV19
TGTGCCAGTAGTAGACTGGGAGCGGAGACCCAGTACTTC
CASSRLGAETQYF
>-|TRBJ1-1|TRBD1|TRBV15
TGTGCCACCAGTCGCCGACAGGGAGTTGAAGCTTTCTTT
CATSRRQGVEAFF
>-|TRBJ2-5|TRBD1|TRBV5-5
TGTGCCAGCAGCTACAGGACAGGGAGCTCTTGGGCGAAAGAGACCCAGTACTTC
CASSYRTGSSWAKETQYF